Listed below are T cell receptor beta chains from one sample, sequenced in a study of spatial heterogeneity in lung cancer. TCRdb called the 5' RACE reads again in MiXCR, with one record for every CDR3 protein. Among roughly 99,000 distinct CDR3 sequences listed, roughly 21% were seen once. The specimen comprised PBMCs, sampled at follow-up. Every receptor here comes from a male donor with early-stage non-small cell lung cancer. Each CDR3 is given without its conserved first and last residue. A D gene is named only where the DNA matches it firmly. Rows may omit the clone size; those that give it use once, few, many or a size class.

size	V	J	length	D	CDR3
few	TRBV30	TRBJ1-5	12	-	AWSLTGFNQPQH
-	TRBV12-3/TRBV12-4	TRBJ1-3	11	-	ASSFLLGNTIY
-	TRBV5-6	TRBJ2-1	14	TRBD2	ASSLEWLAGDNEQF
few	TRBV18	TRBJ1-2	11	-	ASSPNRDLGYT
many	TRBV5-5	TRBJ2-3	12	-	ASSLKDYTDTQY
once	TRBV20-1	TRBJ1-3	12	-	SASSGLGANTIY
-	TRBV20-1	TRBJ1-4	12	-	SAREQGGGEKLF
few	TRBV7-9	TRBJ2-2	12	-	ASSFLANTGELF
many	TRBV2	TRBJ1-6	12	TRBD1	ASSERGRRSPLH
few	TRBV7-6	TRBJ2-1	12	-	ASSFGTTGQEQF
few	TRBV6-1	TRBJ2-2	15	TRBD2	ASSTRTSGSRTGELF
-	TRBV5-4	TRBJ2-1	13	-	ASSGDTPSYNEQF
-	TRBV7-9	TRBJ2-3	10	-	ASSSALDTQY
-	TRBV7-2	TRBJ2-5	14	TRBD1	ASSLDGQGRSETQY
few	TRBV7-6	TRBJ2-5	10	-	ASSSPTSIIV
few	TRBV20-1	TRBJ2-7	13	TRBD2	SAFRTSGSSYEQY
-	TRBV2	TRBJ1-6	14	-	ASSFPTDRLHSPLH
many	TRBV19	TRBJ2-1	12	TRBD1	ASSMRQGASEQF
-	TRBV10-3	TRBJ2-3	13	-	AISEEARGPDTQY
many	TRBV18	TRBJ2-7	12	-	ASSPNEAEGEQY
-	TRBV3-2	TRBJ2-5	13	-	ASECGQGGQETQY
-	TRBV7-9	TRBJ2-2	14	TRBD1	ASSLERQGDTGELF
few	TRBV24-1	TRBJ2-1	13	-	ATSDPVGGIGEQF
many	TRBV23-1	TRBJ1-4	12	-	ASSQSGGEEKLF
few	TRBV12-3/TRBV12-4	TRBJ1-6	11	-	ASSKQGKSPLH
many	TRBV6-5	TRBJ1-5	13	-	ASSSSGYSNQPQH
few	TRBV6-2/TRBV6-3	TRBJ1-1	12	TRBD1	ASSPNRGRRGAF
-	TRBV7-9	TRBJ2-5	15	TRBD2	ASSIPPWLAGAETQY
-	TRBV5-1	TRBJ1-1	13	-	ASSLSGLGNTEAF
-	TRBV3-1	TRBJ2-7	11	-	ASSQIGDGEQY
few	TRBV9	TRBJ2-5	14	-	ASSEREGGNQETQY
few	TRBV24-1	TRBJ2-1	11	-	ATSEGASNEQF
few	TRBV5-1	TRBJ2-2	14	-	ASSFEGPRGTGELF
-	TRBV29-1	TRBJ2-7	11	TRBD1	SVGTGPNYEQY
many	TRBV3-1	TRBJ1-1	13	-	ASSQILAGGTEAF
few	TRBV9	TRBJ2-5	13	TRBD2	ATTRTSGSQETQY
many	TRBV19	TRBJ1-2	10	-	ASSMQVYGYT
-	TRBV7-9	TRBJ1-1	12	TRBD1	ASSVGTVNTEAF
few	TRBV6-1	TRBJ2-3	12	-	ASTAGRSTDTQY
few	TRBV9	TRBJ1-4	14	TRBD1	ASSRSTGLTNEKLF
few	TRBV5-6	TRBJ1-5	11	-	ASSLSGGPVRH
once	TRBV5-6	TRBJ1-3	13	-	ASSPRSFSGNTIY
-	TRBV10-3	TRBJ2-7	12	TRBD1	AISETTGGYEQY
-	TRBV30	TRBJ1-2	9	-	AWRTGYGYT
many	TRBV6-5	TRBJ1-5	13	-	ASSRISDAGQPQH